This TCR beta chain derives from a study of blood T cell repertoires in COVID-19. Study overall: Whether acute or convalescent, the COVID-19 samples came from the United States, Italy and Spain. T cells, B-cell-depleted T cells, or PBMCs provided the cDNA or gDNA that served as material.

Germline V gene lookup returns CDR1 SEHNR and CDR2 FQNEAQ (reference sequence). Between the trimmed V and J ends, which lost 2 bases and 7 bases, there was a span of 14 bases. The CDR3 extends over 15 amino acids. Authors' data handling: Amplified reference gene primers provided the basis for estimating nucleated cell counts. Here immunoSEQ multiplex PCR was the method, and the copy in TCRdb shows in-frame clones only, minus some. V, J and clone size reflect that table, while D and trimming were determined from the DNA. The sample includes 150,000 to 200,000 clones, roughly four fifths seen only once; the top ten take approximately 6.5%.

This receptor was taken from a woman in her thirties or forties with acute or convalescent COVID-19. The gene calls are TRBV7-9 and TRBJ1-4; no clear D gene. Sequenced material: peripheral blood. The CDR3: CASSLQSGDTEKLFF. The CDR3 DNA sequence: TGTGCCAGCAGCTTACAATCCGGGGATACTGAAAAACTGTTTTTT.